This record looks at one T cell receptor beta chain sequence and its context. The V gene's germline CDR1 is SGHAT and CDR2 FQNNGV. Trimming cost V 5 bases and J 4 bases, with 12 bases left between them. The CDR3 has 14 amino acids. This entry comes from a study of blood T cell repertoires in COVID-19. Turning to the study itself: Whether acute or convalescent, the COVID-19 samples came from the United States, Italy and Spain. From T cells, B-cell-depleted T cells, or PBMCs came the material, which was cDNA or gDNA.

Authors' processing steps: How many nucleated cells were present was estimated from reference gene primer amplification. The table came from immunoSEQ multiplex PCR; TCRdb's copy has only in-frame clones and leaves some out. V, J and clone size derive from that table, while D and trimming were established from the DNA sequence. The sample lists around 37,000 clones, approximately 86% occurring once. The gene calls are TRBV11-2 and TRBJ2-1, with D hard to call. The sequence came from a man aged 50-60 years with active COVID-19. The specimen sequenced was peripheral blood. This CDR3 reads CASSPPVGYNEQFF. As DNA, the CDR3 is TGTGCCAGCAGCCCCCCTGTCGGGTACAATGAGCAGTTCTTC.